This is a list of T cell receptor beta chains from one sample in a study of CD8 T cells in Susac syndrome. TCRdb passed the immunoSEQ multiplex PCR reads through MiXCR, listing each CDR3 protein once. The sample gives 200,000 or so distinct CDR3 sequences, about 93% of which show up once; over 0.1% is in the top ten. Sequencing was performed on CD8+ T cells from PBMCs. The receptors originated from a human donor with multiple sclerosis. The CDR3 runs from the conserved cysteine through the conserved F or W. A D gene is named only where the DNA matches it firmly. Only part of the rows carry a size: once, few, many, or a class if the clone is expanded.

V: TRBV27; size: NA; J: TRBJ1-2; D: TRBD1; DNA: TGTGCCAGCAGTCCCGAAACAGGGGCGGGTGGCTACACCTTC; CDR3: CASSPETGAGGYTF
V: TRBV2; size: once; J: TRBJ2-2; D: NA; DNA: TGTGCCAGTGAGCCCACAGGGTTCGCTACCGGGGAGCTGTTTTTT; CDR3: CASEPTGFATGELFF
V: TRBV7-8; size: NA; J: TRBJ2-3; D: TRBD2; DNA: TGTGCCAGCAGCTTATGGGGGACTAGCGGGGGATATACGCAGTATTTT; CDR3: CASSLWGTSGGYTQYF
V: TRBV7-3; size: NA; J: TRBJ2-3; D: TRBD2; DNA: TGTGCCAGCAGCAGCGGGCTAGCGGGAGGGTCAGATACGCAGTATTTT; CDR3: CASSSGLAGGSDTQYF
V: TRBV4-1; size: NA; J: TRBJ1-2; D: NA; DNA: TGCGCCAGCAGCCAAGATCTGGAGGATGGCTACACCTTC; CDR3: CASSQDLEDGYTF
V: TRBV4-3; size: few; J: TRBJ2-1; D: TRBD2; DNA: TGCGCCAGCAGCCTTATAGAGACTAGCGGGAGCTGGCATGAGCAGTTCTTC; CDR3: CASSLIETSGSWHEQFF
V: TRBV7-8; size: NA; J: TRBJ1-1; D: NA; DNA: TGTGCCAGCAGCTGGGCGGAGAACACTGAAGCTTTCTTT; CDR3: CASSWAENTEAFF
V: TRBV3-1; size: NA; J: TRBJ2-7; D: NA; DNA: TGTGCCAGCAGCCAGCCGGGACAATCTTACGAGCAGTACTTC; CDR3: CASSQPGQSYEQYF
V: TRBV7-9; size: NA; J: TRBJ1-1; D: TRBD1; DNA: TGTGCCAGCAGCTTCCTCCCGGGACAGGGGTTGAACACTGAAGCTTTCTTT; CDR3: CASSFLPGQGLNTEAFF
V: TRBV3-1; size: once; J: TRBJ2-1; D: TRBD2; DNA: TGTGCCAGCAGCCATTTCGGACTAGCGGGAGGAAAGACAGCCAATGAGCAGTTCTTC; CDR3: CASSHFGLAGGKTANEQFF
V: TRBV24-1; size: NA; J: TRBJ2-3; D: TRBD2; DNA: TGTGCCACCAGTGATTTTAGCGGGGGGACAGATACGCAGTATTTT; CDR3: CATSDFSGGTDTQYF
V: TRBV30; size: NA; J: TRBJ1-1; D: NA; DNA: TGTGCCTGGAGTCTTGACAGTAACACTGAAGCTTTCTTT; CDR3: CAWSLDSNTEAFF
V: TRBV7-6; size: NA; J: TRBJ1-2; D: TRBD1; DNA: TGTGCCAGCAGCTTGGACAGGGGGCTTAGGCATGGCTACACCTTC; CDR3: CASSLDRGLRHGYTF
V: TRBV7-9; size: NA; J: TRBJ2-7; D: NA; DNA: TGTGCCAGCAGCTTAGCCGAGAACGAGCAGTACTTC; CDR3: CASSLAENEQYF
V: TRBV3-1; size: NA; J: TRBJ2-3; D: NA; DNA: TGTGCCAGCAGCCAAGATCCCGAGACAGCTTTTGGAGTGTTGGATACGCAGTATTTT; CDR3: CASSQDPETAFGVLDTQYF
V: TRBV6-5; size: NA; J: TRBJ2-3; D: NA; DNA: TGTGCCAGCGGCTCGCTTGTGTATTACACAGATACGCAGTATTTT; CDR3: CASGSLVYYTDTQYF